This TCR beta chain was sequenced for a study of response to subunit inactivated influenza vaccine. Findings and limits, study-wide: Few additional T cells are recruited per seasonal influenza vaccination, authors suggested.

Worth noting for this clonotype: Its antigen is currently unknown.

Germline-derived CDR1 and CDR2 are MNHEY and SVGEGT. This CDR3 spans 13 amino acids. Between the trimmed V and J ends, which lost 6 bases and 4 bases, there was a span of 7 bases. TCRdb analysed the RT-PCR reads with MiXCR anew, one entry per CDR3 protein. The sample has 500,000 to 600,000 distinct CDR3 sequences, 7.6% seen once. The TCR was taken from a man between 50 and 69 years old who received an inactivated influenza vaccine. V is TRBV6-2 or TRBV6-3 and J is TRBJ2-6; D ambiguous. Source: PBMCs from blood, taken less than 30 months after vaccination. The CDR3: CASRPGGANVLTF. The CDR3 DNA reads as TGTGCCAGCAGACCAGGAGGGGCCAACGTCCTGACTTTC.